This T cell receptor (beta chain) stems from a study of naive and memory T cell subsets. Notes on the study in general: From naive to CM, EM and EMRA, diversity decreased and Gini increased.

V lost 3 bases to trimming and J lost 6 bases, with 9 bases between them. CDR3 size: 13 residues. The sample holds a few counts of this clonotype. Its antigen is currently unknown. An equimolar mix of two oligonucleotides served as the beta constant-region primer for TRBC1 and TRBC2. TCRdb reanalysed the UMI-ligation and nested PCR reads using MiXCR and keeps one entry per CDR3 protein. The sample lists some 150,000 distinct CDR3 sequences; over 15% were seen once. The chain uses TRBV12-3 or TRBV12-4 and TRBJ1-5; D ambiguous. This clonotype was sampled from a human donor in good health. Sequenced input: naive CD4+ T cells from blood. The CDR3 is CASSFGGPQPQHF. As DNA, the CDR3 is TGTGCCAGCAGTTTCGGAGGACCTCAGCCCCAGCATTTT.